What follows describes a single T cell receptor (beta chain). The antigen is not known. Germline values: CDR1 MNHEY, CDR2 SMNVEV (reference sequence). V dropped 4 bases and J dropped 2; count of bases not matched to a gene: 7. This CDR3 has 15 amino acids. Assay used: immunoSEQ multiplex PCR; TCRdb lists only in-frame clones, some missing. Of 36,000 or so clones listed, approximately 90% are singletons. The source of the sample is a study of monozygotic twins with cystic fibrosis. Study outcomes and limitations: The repertoire was suggested to be naive-dominated, clonality median around 0.0093.

Input material: blood. The rearrangement joins TRBV27 to TRBJ2-5; 7 bases align to TRBD2. This TCR derives from a boy aged 2 to 10 with cystic fibrosis. The CDR3 nucleotides read TGTGCCAGCAGTTGGGGTAGCGGGCGACAAGAGACCCAGTACTTC. It codes for CASSWGSGRQETQYF.